Below, one T cell receptor (beta chain) is given with its context. What it binds is not known. The data derive from a study of PD-L1 blockade in urothelial cancer. Study-level results: Better survival was predicted when blood TCR clonality before treatment fell below the median.

Produced via immunoSEQ multiplex PCR; TCRdb's table is partial and in-frame only. The data contain fewer than 50,000 clones, 79% of them singletons. This CDR3 contains 14 residues. V shed 4 bases and J shed 4 bases, with 10 bases lying between them. Germline V gives CDR1 ENHRY, CDR2 SYGVKD. Time point denoted: pretreatment peripheral blood. The TCR originated in a man aged 70 or older with urothelial cancer. The V call is TRBV10-3, the J call TRBJ1-4; D gene uncertain. This specimen consisted of PBMCs, obtained around atezolizumab (anti-PD-L1) treatment. CDR3 sequence reads: CAISGVGSNEKLFF. The DNA of the CDR3 is TGTGCCATCAGTGGGGTTGGGAGTAATGAAAAACTGTTTTTT.